Each of the 24 T cell receptor beta chains below was sequenced from the same sample in a study of T cells after posttransplantation cyclophosphamide. Sequenced by immunoSEQ multiplex PCR; TCRdb stores in-frame clones only, minus some. This repertoire holds 30,000 to 35,000 clones, and none appear only once. Input material: PBMCs. Receptor source: a woman aged 45 to 65 in good health and a related stem cell transplant donor.

This clone was observed at least ten times. For the CDR3, the DNA is TGTGCCAGCAGCTTAGCGGGACTAGCGACCTCTCCGACCTACTTC. Translating gives CASSLAGLATSPTYF. V usage is TRBV7-2 and J usage is TRBJ2-7, with TRBD2 identical over 10 bases. Germline V gene data show CDR1 as SGHTA and CDR2 as FQGNSA. V gave up 0 bases and J gave up 13 bases; unmatched junction bases: 12. The CDR3 consists of 15 residues. The variable domain in full, with the rest retrieved from reference TRBV7-2 and TRBJ2-7, is GAGVSQSPSNKVTEKGKDVELRCDPISGHTALYWYRQSLGQGLEFLIYFQGNSAPDKSGLPSDRFSAERTGGSVSTLTIQRTQQEDSAVYLCASSLAGLATSPTYFGPGTRLTVT.

This clone was recorded many times. The chain couples TRBV5-1 to TRBJ2-7; tentative D call: TRBD2 (7 bases). CDR1 and CDR2 (germline): SGHRS, YFSETQ. Trimming took 0 bases from V and 4 from J, leaving 17 bases between them. This CDR3 spans 16 amino acids. Here the CDR3 DNA reads TGCGCCAGCAGCTTGGAGTCGGGGGGCTTAGGTTACGAGCAGTACTTC. It translates to CASSLESGGLGYEQYF.

Ten or more counts support this clone. As DNA, the CDR3 is TGTGCCATCAGGTCGGACAGGGCGGGGGAAAAACTGTTTTTT. It translates to CAIRSDRAGEKLFF. The V gene is TRBV10-3, the J gene TRBJ1-4, with TRBD1 identical over 8 bases. The CDR3 sequence is 14 residues long. V lost 6 bases, J lost 8 bases, and 8 bases stayed unmatched. The germline V gene has CDR1 ENHRY and CDR2 SYGVKD.

This clone was detected ten times or more. The chain joins TRBV12-3 or TRBV12-4 to TRBJ2-7, with 8 positions matching TRBD1. J lost 4 bases, V lost 5 bases, and 13 bases had no gene match. This CDR3 region has 16 residues. CDR3 nucleotide sequence: TGTGCCAGCAGTCTCCAGGGGACAGGCCAAACTTACGAGCAGTACTTC. This encodes CASSLQGTGQTYEQYF.

This clone was seen at least ten times. The chain uses TRBV24-1 and TRBJ2-1; 11 positions match TRBD2. Germline values: CDR1 KGHDR, CDR2 SFDVKD. The CDR3 is made up of 17 amino acids. V gave up 5 bases and J gave up 2 bases; unmatched junction bases: 7. The CDR3 DNA sequence: TGTGCCACCAGTGTCGGACCGACTAGCGGGACCTACAATGAGCAGTTCTTC. Its protein product is CATSVGPTSGTYNEQFF.

This clone was recorded many times. J is TRBJ2-7 and V is TRBV7-8; D is uncertain. Germline CDR1 reads SGHVS; CDR2 reads FQNEAQ. The CDR3 runs 11 residues. The V end lost 5 bases, the J end lost 4 bases, and 6 bases lay between the germline ends. The CDR3 nucleotides are TGTGCCAGCAGCCCCGGGTACGAGCAGTACTTC. The encoded protein is CASSPGYEQYF.

This clone was picked up many times. V and J are TRBV5-6 and TRBJ2-7; no reliable D call. CDR3 length: 12 residues. Germline-derived CDR1 and CDR2 are SGHDT and YYEEEE. V gave up 0 bases and J gave up 4 bases, with 5 bases separating them. The CDR3 sequence is CASSLDGYEQYF. Written as DNA, the CDR3 is TGTGCCAGCAGCTTGGACGGGTACGAGCAGTACTTC. Combining the CDR3 with reference TRBV5-6 and TRBJ2-7 gives the whole variable domain DAGVTQSPTHLIKTRGQQVTLRCSPKSGHDTVSWYQQALGQGPQFIFQYYEEEERQRGNFPDRFSGHQFPNYSSELNVNALLLGDSALYLCASSLDGYEQYFGPGTRLTVT.

This clone was found many times. V gene TRBV11-3 combines with J gene TRBJ2-3; TRBD2 matches at 7 bases. After removal of 8 bases from V and 0 bases from J, the junction contained 8 bases not matched to a gene. Germline-derived CDR1 and CDR2 are SGHNT and YENEEA. The CDR3 contains 15 residues. The CDR3 region has the DNA TGTGCCAGCGGATCGCGGGAGACTAGCACAGATACGCAGTATTTT. This codes for CASGSRETSTDTQYF.

There are many counts of this clone. The V call is TRBV24-1, the J call TRBJ2-1; 9 bases map to TRBD2. The CDR3 consists of 15 residues. Germline CDR1 and CDR2: KGHDR and SFDVKD. Germline trimming cut 3 bases from V and 3 bases from J; bases unmatched to any gene: 2. The CDR3 loop is CATSDTTSGYNEQFF. The CDR3 DNA reads TGTGCCACCAGTGATACGACTAGCGGCTACAATGAGCAGTTCTTC.

The CDR3 DNA sequence: TGTGCCAGCAGCTTACTGCCTATGGGCGAGGGGGCGCGAAACTATGGCTACACCTTC. Translated: CASSLLPMGEGARNYGYTF. The gene calls are TRBV7-3 and TRBJ1-2, with 7 nucleotides matching TRBD1. Germline CDR1 SGHTA, CDR2 FQGTGA. The CDR3 is made up of 19 amino acids. V lost 2 bases, J lost 2 bases, and 17 bases stayed unmatched.

This clone has ten or more counts. The chain carries TRBV7-3 and TRBJ1-1; perhaps TRBD1 as D (5 bases). The germline V gene has CDR1 SGHTA and CDR2 FQGTGA. Trimming pared 2 bases from V and 6 bases from J, leaving 16 bases between. This CDR3 spans 15 amino acids. CDR3 sequence: CASSLGRGRVPEAFF. The CDR3 region has the DNA TGTGCCAGCAGCTTAGGTAGGGGTAGAGTTCCTGAAGCTTTCTTT.

This clone occurred many times. The chain is built from TRBV6-5 and TRBJ1-2; TRBD1 matches 7 bases. The CDR3 spans 14 residues. Per the germline V gene, CDR1 is MNHEY and CDR2 is SVGAGI. V dropped 4 bases and J dropped 4; count of bases not matched to a gene: 6. The CDR3 region has the DNA TGTGCCAGCAGTTTAGGGACAGCCCCCTATGGCTACACCTTC. It yields the protein CASSLGTAPYGYTF.

Ten or more counts support this clone. The chain combines TRBV4-1 with TRBJ2-7; maybe TRBD1 (5 bases). There are 14 residues in the CDR3. V lost 4 bases to trimming and J lost 0 bases, with 10 bases between them. Germline V gene sequence: CDR1 MGHRA, CDR2 YSYEKL. The CDR3 protein is CASSPQTVSYEQYF. In DNA form, the CDR3 reads TGCGCCAGCAGCCCACAGACAGTCTCCTACGAGCAGTACTTC.

This clone was detected many times. The chain recombines TRBV2 with TRBJ1-1; TRBD1 aligns across 7 bases. Germline V CDR1 and CDR2: SNHLY, FYNNEI. The CDR3 is made up of 12 amino acids. Losses at the gene ends were 6 bases for V and 5 bases for J; bases not matched to a gene: 3. CDR3 loop: CASRQGRTEAFF. CDR3 in DNA: TGTGCCAGCAGACAGGGGAGGACTGAAGCTTTCTTT. Combining the CDR3 with reference TRBV2 and TRBJ1-1 gives the whole variable domain EPEVTQTPSHQVTQMGQEVILRCVPISNHLYFYWYRQILGQKVEFLVSFYNNEISEKSEIFDDQFSVERPDGSNFTLKIRSTKLEDSAMYFCASRQGRTEAFFGQGTRLTVV.

This clone was counted ten times or more. This chain connects TRBV19 to TRBJ2-3, with TRBD1 matching over 8 bases. CDR1 LNHDA and CDR2 SQIVND come from the germline V gene (reference sequence). V gave up 6 bases and J gave up 4 bases; unmatched junction bases: 18. The CDR3 sequence is 18 residues long. The CDR3 coding sequence is TGTGCCAGTAGCGAGATGGTGGGACAGGTTACGGTTTCAGATACGCAGTATTTT. Translating gives CASSEMVGQVTVSDTQYF.

This clone has more than one count but fewer than ten. As DNA, the CDR3 is TGTGCCAGTAGTGGCGGGCAGGTGATCGAGACCCAGTACTTC. It translates to CASSGGQVIETQYF. The J gene is TRBJ2-5, the V gene TRBV19, with D perhaps TRBD2 (5 bases). The V end lost 5 bases, the J end lost 5 bases, and 15 bases lay between the germline ends. The CDR3 contains 14 residues. Germline loops: CDR1 LNHDA, CDR2 SQIVND (reference sequence).

This clone appeared many times. This rearrangement joins TRBV6-2 or TRBV6-3 to TRBJ2-7; TRBD2 matches 15 bases. The length of the CDR3 is 19 residues. Trimming at V came to 2 bases and at J to 7 bases, leaving 15 bases not matched to a gene. Germline CDR1 and CDR2: MNHEY and SVGEGT. The CDR3 is CASSYPPGLAGGPEGEQYF. CDR3 nucleotides: TGTGCCAGCAGTTACCCACCGGGACTAGCGGGAGGCCCCGAGGGGGAGCAGTACTTC.

This clone was counted many times. The chain employs TRBV30 and TRBJ2-1; 7 positions match TRBD1. This CDR3 is 13 amino acids long. The germline V gene encodes CDR1 GTSNPN and CDR2 SVGIG (reference sequence). V shed 1 base, J shed 5 bases, and the junction held 2 bases outside the gene matches. CDR3 bases: TGTGCCTGGAGTGAGGACAGGAACAATGAGCAGTTCTTC. As protein: CAWSEDRNNEQFF.

This clone was found many times. The chain links TRBV7-8 to TRBJ2-1; 7 nucleotides agree with TRBD1. CDR1 and CDR2 from the germline V gene are SGHVS and FQNEAQ. The CDR3 totals 14 residues. The ends lost 5 bases at V and 5 bases at J; junction bases unmatched: 6. Written as DNA, the CDR3 is TGTGCCAGCAGCCGGACAGGCCGCCACAATGAGCAGTTCTTC. Translating gives CASSRTGRHNEQFF.

There are many counts of this clone. This sequence joins TRBV5-4 and TRBJ1-2; D gene ambiguous. The V end was cut by 6 bases, the J end by 12 bases, with 30 bases between. Per the germline V gene, CDR1 is SGHNT and CDR2 is YYREEE (reference sequence). The CDR3 consists of 16 residues. DNA of the CDR3: TGTGCCAGCAACCCCCCCGGCAAGGTCGATACGAGTAGCGACACCTTC. Translation gives CASNPPGKVDTSSDTF.

The table lists this clone with a few counts. The V gene is TRBV7-6, the J gene TRBJ2-4; 10 bases match TRBD1. V lost 1 base to trimming and J lost 0 bases; unmatched junction nucleotides: 9. Germline CDR1 and CDR2: SGHVS and FNYEAQ. The CDR3 totals 19 residues. CDR3 protein: CASSLGVWGQGLAKNIQYF. CDR3 nucleotides: TGTGCCAGCAGCTTAGGCGTGTGGGGACAGGGGTTAGCCAAAAACATTCAGTACTTC.

CDR3 loop: CASNTQTGFYGYTF. In nucleotides, the CDR3 is TGTGCCAGCAATACCCAGACAGGGTTCTATGGCTACACCTTC. V is TRBV12-3 or TRBV12-4 and J is TRBJ1-2; 7 bases map to TRBD1. Unmatched junction bases numbered 9, after V lost 7 bases and J lost 4 bases. The CDR3 has 14 residues.

This clone was observed at least ten times. V and J are TRBV6-5 and TRBJ2-2; the D is unclear. Looked up from germline, CDR1 is MNHEY and CDR2 is SVGAGI. The CDR3 is 16 amino acids. V lost 4 bases to trimming and J lost 2 bases, with 14 bases between them. In DNA, the CDR3 is TGTGCCAGCAGTTCCTGGGCAGGCACAAACACCGGGGAGCTGTTTTTT. It is translated as CASSSWAGTNTGELFF.

This clone was counted many times. V and J are TRBV28 and TRBJ2-7; D remains unclear. The CDR3 runs to 13 residues. Germline CDR1 and CDR2: MDHEN and SYDVKM. Between the trimmed V and J ends, which lost 6 bases and 7 bases, there was a span of 16 bases. In nucleotides, the CDR3 is TGTGCCAGCAGGGCCCAGACTGGTACGGAGCAGTACTTC. Translating gives CASRAQTGTEQYF.